The present TCR beta chain was sequenced within a study of blood T cell repertoires in COVID-19. Across the study: There were acute and convalescent COVID-19 samples, and they came from the United States, Italy and Spain.

Clones were read by immunoSEQ multiplex PCR, and TCRdb kept only the in-frame ones, dropping some. The data show some 180,000 clones, around 83% seen once. V was clipped by 0 bases and J by 1 base, with 22 bases between them. Germline V gives CDR1 MNHNS, CDR2 SASEGT. The CDR3 is 19 amino acids. This TCR was recovered from an older woman who had recovered from COVID-19. Sequences were obtained from peripheral blood. The chain is built from TRBV6-1 and TRBJ2-7, with D possibly being TRBD2 (7 bases). CDR3 loop: CASSEAGPGGGSWSYEQYF. CDR3 in DNA: TGTGCCAGCAGTGAAGCGGGGCCTGGGGGCGGGAGTTGGTCCTACGAGCAGTACTTC.